A few counts support the clone carrying this T cell receptor (beta chain). Samples came from patients with localized non-small cell lung adenocarcinoma. The data were taken from a study of CD4 and CD8 cells across lung adenocarcinoma regions. The germline CDR1 and CDR2 sequences are MNHEY and SVGAGI. CDR3 length equals 20 residues. TCRdb re-derived calls from the PCR reads in MiXCR, one entry per CDR3 protein. The sample lists about 11,000 distinct CDR3 sequences, approximately 50% occurring once. The V gene is TRBV6-5, the J gene TRBJ2-5, with 11 bases identical to TRBD2. The end of the DNA fits TRBJ2-7 better, so the J call may be wrong. Sequences were obtained from CD8+ T cells from the center of a lung tumor. This TCR was recovered from a female donor with lung adenocarcinoma. The CD4 and CD8 labels of this study may be unreliable. CDR3 nucleotide sequence: TGTGCCAGCAGTTACGACGGGACAGGGTTTTCTAGCGGGAGGCCAGGCGAGCAGTACTTC. Translating it yields CASSYDGTGFSSGRPGEQYF.